These 7 T cell receptor beta chains were sequenced from one sample in a study of cytomegalovirus exposure and HLA in healthy donors. The protocol was immunoSEQ multiplex PCR, while the TCRdb copy is restricted to in-frame clones and leaves out a portion. The sample lists about 73,000 clones, around 94% occurring once. Sequencing was carried out using PBMCs. Source of these receptors: a woman aged 18-30 years in good health and CMV-seropositive.

The CDR3, as DNA: TGTGCCAGCAGCCGGACTAGCGGGAGCTCCTACGAGCAGTACTTC. It codes for CASSRTSGSSYEQYF. The chain joins TRBV7-6 to TRBJ2-7; 13 positions agree with TRBD2. This CDR3 comprises 15 residues. Looked up from germline, CDR1 is SGHVS and CDR2 is FNYEAQ. J was trimmed by 0 bases and V by 5 bases; bases with no gene match: 1.

The chain links TRBV5-4 to TRBJ2-2; D is possibly TRBD1 (6 bases). The CDR3 sequence is 16 residues long. Germline CDR1 and CDR2: SGHNT and YYREEE (reference sequence). V lost 4 bases, J lost 6 bases, and 19 bases lay in between. CDR3 amino acids: CASSQRQGSVAGELFF. CDR3 coding DNA: TGTGCCAGCAGCCAACGCCAGGGGTCGGTCGCCGGGGAGCTGTTTTTT.

The chain carries TRBV19 and TRBJ1-5; D remains unclear. CDR1 is LNHDA and CDR2 is SQIVND in the germline V gene (reference sequence). The V end lost 3 bases, the J end lost 4 bases, and 13 bases lay between the germline ends. This CDR3 is built from 15 residues. CDR3 region: CASSIPWPSNQPQHF. The CDR3 nucleotides read TGTGCCAGTAGTATCCCCTGGCCGTCTAATCAGCCCCAGCATTTT.

The V and J genes are TRBV27 and TRBJ2-3; TRBD2 matches 7 bases. After removal of 4 bases from V and 3 bases from J, the junction contained 13 bases not matched to a gene. The CDR3 runs 17 residues. The germline V gene has CDR1 MNHEY and CDR2 SMNVEV (reference sequence). The CDR3 reads CASSWFPGRGGTDTQYF. The CDR3, as DNA: TGTGCCAGCAGTTGGTTTCCAGGGCGGGGAGGGACAGATACGCAGTATTTT.

The chain uses TRBV27 and TRBJ2-7, with 8 bases that match TRBD1. The length of the CDR3 is 14 residues. Per germline, CDR1 MNHEY and CDR2 SMNVEV (reference sequence). With 6 bases clipped from V and 5 bases from J, the junction kept 9 bases outside the gene matches. CDR3 nucleotide sequence: TGTGCCAGCAGGCAACAGGGGGGATTGGACGAGCAGTACTTC. Amino acid sequence: CASRQQGGLDEQYF.

This chain connects TRBV19 to TRBJ2-2, with D possibly being TRBD2 (5 bases). CDR3 size: 18 residues. From germline, CDR1 is LNHDA and CDR2 SQIVND (reference sequence). The V and J ends lost 5 bases and 0 bases respectively, with 19 bases between them. The CDR3 loop reads CASSRKPPGKANTGELFF. CDR3 nucleotide sequence: TGTGCCAGTAGTCGCAAACCCCCGGGAAAGGCGAACACCGGGGAGCTGTTTTTT.

This chain connects TRBV5-1 to TRBJ2-5; 10 bases line up with TRBD1. The tail of the sequence fits TRBJ2-7 better, so the J call may be wrong. The CDR3 sequence is 15 residues long. Germline assignment: CDR1 SGHRS and CDR2 YFSETQ. CDR3 residues: CASSLRTGGPYEQYF. CDR3 bases: TGCGCCAGCAGCTTGCGGACAGGGGGGCCCTACGAGCAGTACTTC.